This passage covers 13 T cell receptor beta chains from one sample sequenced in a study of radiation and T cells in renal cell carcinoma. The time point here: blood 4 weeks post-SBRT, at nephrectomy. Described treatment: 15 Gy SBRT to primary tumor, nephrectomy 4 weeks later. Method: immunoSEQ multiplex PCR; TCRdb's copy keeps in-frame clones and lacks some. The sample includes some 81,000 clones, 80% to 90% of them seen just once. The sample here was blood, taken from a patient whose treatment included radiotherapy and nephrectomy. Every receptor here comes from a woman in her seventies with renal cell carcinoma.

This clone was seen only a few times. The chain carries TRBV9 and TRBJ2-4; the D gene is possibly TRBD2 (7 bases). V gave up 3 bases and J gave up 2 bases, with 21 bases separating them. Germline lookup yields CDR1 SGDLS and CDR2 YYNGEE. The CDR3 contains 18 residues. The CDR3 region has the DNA TGTGCCAGCAGCGACCAACCGGGGGGCTACAATACCAAAAACATTCAGTACTTC. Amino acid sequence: CASSDQPGGYNTKNIQYF.

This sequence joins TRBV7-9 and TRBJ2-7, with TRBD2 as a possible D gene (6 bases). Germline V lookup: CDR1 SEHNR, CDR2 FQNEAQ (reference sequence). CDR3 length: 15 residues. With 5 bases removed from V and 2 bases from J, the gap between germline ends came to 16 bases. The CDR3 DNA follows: TGTGCCAGCAGCGATGCGGCGGGGCTAACCTACGAGCAGTACTTC. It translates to CASSDAAGLTYEQYF.

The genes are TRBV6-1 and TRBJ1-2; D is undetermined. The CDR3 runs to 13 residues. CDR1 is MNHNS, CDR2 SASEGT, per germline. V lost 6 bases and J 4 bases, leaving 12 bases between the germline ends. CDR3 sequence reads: CASRSGGGYGYTF. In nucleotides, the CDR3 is TGTGCCAGCAGATCGGGAGGCGGCTATGGCTACACCTTC.

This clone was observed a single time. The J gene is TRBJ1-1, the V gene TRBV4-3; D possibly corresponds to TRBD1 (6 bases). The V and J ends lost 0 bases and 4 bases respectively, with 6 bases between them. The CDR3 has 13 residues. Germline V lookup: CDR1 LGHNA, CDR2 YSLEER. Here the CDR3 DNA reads TGCGCCAGCAGCCAAGAGGGGGCCACTGAAGCTTTCTTT. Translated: CASSQEGATEAFF.

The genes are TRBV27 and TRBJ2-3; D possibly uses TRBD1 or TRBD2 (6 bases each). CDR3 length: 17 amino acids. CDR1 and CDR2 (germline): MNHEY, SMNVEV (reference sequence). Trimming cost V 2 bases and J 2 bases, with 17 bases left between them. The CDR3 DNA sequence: TGTGCCAGCAGTTTAAGGGTACGGGGGCCGAACACAGATACGCAGTATTTT. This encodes CASSLRVRGPNTDTQYF.

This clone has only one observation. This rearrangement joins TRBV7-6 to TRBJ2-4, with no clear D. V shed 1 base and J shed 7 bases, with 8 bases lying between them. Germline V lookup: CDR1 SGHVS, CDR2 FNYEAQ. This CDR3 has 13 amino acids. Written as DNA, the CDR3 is TGTGCCAGCAGCTTAGTTTTGGGGAACATTCAGTACTTC. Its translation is CASSLVLGNIQYF.

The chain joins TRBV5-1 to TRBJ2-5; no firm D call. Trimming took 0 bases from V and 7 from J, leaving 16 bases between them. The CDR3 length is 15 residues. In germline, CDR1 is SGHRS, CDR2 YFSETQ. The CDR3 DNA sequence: TGCGCCAGCAGCTTGGTGGCCGGCCCCCTCGGGACCCAGTACTTC. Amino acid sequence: CASSLVAGPLGTQYF.

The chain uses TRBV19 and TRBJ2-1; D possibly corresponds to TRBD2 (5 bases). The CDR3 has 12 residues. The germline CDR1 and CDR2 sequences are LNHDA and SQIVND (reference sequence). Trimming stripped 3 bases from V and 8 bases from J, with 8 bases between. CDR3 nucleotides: TGTGCCAGTAGTATGGCGCGGGATGAGCAGTTCTTC. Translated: CASSMARDEQFF.

CDR3 in amino acids: CASRTGSNGYTF. The DNA for the CDR3 is TGTGCCAGTCGGACAGGGTCAAATGGCTACACCTTC. The chain uses TRBV19 and TRBJ1-2; 8 positions match TRBD1. Germline CDR1 LNHDA, CDR2 SQIVND (reference sequence). The CDR3 loop spans 12 amino acids. V lost 8 bases and J lost 6; bases outside the gene matches: 5.

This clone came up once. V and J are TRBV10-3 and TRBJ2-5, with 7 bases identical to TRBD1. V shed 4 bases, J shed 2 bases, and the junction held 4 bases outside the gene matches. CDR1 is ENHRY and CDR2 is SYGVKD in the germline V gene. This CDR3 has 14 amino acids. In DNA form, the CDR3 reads TGTGCCATCAGTGGCCGGACAGGACAAGAGACCCAGTACTTC. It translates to CAISGRTGQETQYF.

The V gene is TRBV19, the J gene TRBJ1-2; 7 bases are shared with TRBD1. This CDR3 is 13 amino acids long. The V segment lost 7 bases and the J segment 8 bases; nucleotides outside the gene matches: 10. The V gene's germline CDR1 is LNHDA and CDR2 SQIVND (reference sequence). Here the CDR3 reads CASTPDRDRGYTF. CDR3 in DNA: TGTGCCAGTACCCCCGACAGGGACCGAGGCTACACCTTC.

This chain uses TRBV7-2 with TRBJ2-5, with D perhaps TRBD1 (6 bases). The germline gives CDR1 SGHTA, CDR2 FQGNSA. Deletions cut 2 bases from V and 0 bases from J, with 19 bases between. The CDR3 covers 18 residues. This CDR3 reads CASSLSSRGPEYQETQYF. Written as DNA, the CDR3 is TGTGCCAGCAGCTTAAGTTCCAGGGGACCGGAGTACCAAGAGACCCAGTACTTC. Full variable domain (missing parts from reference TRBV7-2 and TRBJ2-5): GAGVSQSPSNKVTEKGKDVELRCDPISGHTALYWYRQSLGQGLEFLIYFQGNSAPDKSGLPSDRFSAERTGGSVSTLTIQRTQQEDSAVYLCASSLSSRGPEYQETQYFGPGTRLLVL.

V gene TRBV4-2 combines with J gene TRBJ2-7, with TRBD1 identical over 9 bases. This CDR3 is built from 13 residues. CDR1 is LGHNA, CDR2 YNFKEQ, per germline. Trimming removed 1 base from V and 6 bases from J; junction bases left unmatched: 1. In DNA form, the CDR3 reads TGTGCCAGCAGCCAAGGGGACAGGGTCGAGCAGTACTTC. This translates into CASSQGDRVEQYF.